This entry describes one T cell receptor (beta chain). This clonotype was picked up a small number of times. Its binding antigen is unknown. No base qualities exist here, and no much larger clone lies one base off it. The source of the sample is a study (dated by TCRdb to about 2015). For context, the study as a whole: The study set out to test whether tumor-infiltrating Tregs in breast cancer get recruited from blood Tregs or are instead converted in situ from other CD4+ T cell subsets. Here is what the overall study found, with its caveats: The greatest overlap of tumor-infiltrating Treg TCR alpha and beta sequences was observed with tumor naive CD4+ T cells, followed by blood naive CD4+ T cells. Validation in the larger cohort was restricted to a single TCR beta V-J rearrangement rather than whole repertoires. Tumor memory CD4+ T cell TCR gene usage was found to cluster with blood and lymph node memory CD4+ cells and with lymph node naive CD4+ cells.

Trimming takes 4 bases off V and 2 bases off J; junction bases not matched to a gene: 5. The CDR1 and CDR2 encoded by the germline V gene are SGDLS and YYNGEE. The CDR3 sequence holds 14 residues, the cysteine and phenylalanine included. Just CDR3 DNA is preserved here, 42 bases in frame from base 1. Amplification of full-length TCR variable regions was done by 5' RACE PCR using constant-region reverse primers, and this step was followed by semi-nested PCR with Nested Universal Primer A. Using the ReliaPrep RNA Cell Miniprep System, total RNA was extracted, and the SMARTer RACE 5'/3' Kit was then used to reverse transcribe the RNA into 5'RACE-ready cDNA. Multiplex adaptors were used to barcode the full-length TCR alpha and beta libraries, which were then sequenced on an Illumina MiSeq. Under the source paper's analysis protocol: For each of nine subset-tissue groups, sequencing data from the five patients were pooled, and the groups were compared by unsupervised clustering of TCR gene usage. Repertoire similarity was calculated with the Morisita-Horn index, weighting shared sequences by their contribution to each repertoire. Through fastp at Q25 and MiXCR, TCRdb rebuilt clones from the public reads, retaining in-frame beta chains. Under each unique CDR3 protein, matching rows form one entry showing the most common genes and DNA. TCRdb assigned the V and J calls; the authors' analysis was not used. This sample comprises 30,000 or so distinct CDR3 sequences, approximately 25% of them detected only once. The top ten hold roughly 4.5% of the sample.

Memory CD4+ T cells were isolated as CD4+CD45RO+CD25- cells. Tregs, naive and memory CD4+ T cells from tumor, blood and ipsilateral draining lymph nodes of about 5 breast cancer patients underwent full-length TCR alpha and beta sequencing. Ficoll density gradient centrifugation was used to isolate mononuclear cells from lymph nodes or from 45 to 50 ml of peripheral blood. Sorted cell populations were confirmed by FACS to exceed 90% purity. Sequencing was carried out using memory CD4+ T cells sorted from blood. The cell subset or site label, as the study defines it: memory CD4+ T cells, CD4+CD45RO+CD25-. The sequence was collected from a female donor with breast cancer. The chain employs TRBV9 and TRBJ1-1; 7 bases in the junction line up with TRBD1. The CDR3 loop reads CASSRTGANTEAFF. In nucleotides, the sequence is TGTGCCAGCAGCCGAACAGGGGCCAACACTGAAGCTTTCTTT. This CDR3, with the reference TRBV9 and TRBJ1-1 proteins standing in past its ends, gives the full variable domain DSGVTQTPKHLITATGQRVTLRCSPRSGDLSVYWYQQSLDQGLQFLIQYYNGEERAKGNILERFSAQQFPDLHSELNLSSLELGDSALYFCASSRTGANTEAFFGQGTRLTVV.